This T cell receptor beta chain came from a study of T cell repertoires in cytomegalovirus infection. Study overall: Recently identified HLA-C-restricted CMV epitopes were used, and well-studied HLA-B-restricted CMV epitopes were used as well. In public TCR beta signatures, there were indications of both CMV infection and matching HLA type.

Study-level findings and limits: HLA-C-restricted CMV clonotypes gave the most frequent clonotype in two of eight donors.

Comments on this clonotype: Its antigen is as yet unknown.

Via MiXCR, TCRdb re-called the reads, giving one row per CDR3 protein. The repertoire has about 830,000 distinct CDR3 sequences, approximately 30% of them found once; the top ten carry around 12%. V lost 2 bases and J 2 bases, leaving 10 bases between the germline ends. CDR3 length: 14 residues. Germline V CDR1 and CDR2: SGHNT, YYREEE (reference sequence). The receptor comes from a human donor in good health (CMV status not recorded). Some clones in this sample may be carry-over from other donors' samples. Sequences were derived from cultured CD8+ T cells from PBMCs, sampled from culture after CMV antigen stimulation. The chain couples TRBV5-4 to TRBJ1-2, with D tentatively TRBD1 (6 bases). CDR3 nucleotides: TGTGCCAGCAGCTTTAGGACAGACAACTATGGCTACACCTTC. Encoded protein: CASSFRTDNYGYTF.